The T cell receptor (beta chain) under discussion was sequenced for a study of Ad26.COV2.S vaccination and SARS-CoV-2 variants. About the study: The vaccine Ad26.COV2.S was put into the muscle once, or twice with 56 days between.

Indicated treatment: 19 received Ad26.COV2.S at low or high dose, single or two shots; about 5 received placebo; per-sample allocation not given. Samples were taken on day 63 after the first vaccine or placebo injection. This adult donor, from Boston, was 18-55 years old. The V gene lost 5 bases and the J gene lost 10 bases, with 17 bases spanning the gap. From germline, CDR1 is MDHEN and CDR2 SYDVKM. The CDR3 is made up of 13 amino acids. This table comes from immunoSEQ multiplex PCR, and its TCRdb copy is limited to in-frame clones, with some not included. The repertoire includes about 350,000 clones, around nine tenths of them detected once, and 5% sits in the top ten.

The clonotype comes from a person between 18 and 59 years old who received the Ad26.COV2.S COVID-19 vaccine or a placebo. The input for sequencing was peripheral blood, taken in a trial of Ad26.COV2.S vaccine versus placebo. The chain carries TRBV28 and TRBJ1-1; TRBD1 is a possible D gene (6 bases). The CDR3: CASSIGQGRGAFF. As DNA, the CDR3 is TGTGCCAGCAGTATAGGGCAGGGGAGGGGAGCTTTCTTT.